This TCR beta chain was recorded in a study of shared clonotypes between healthy human individuals. Study results and caveats: An anticipated effect of sequencing depth on clonotype sharing among donors was recognized.

Here immunoSEQ multiplex PCR was the method, and the copy in TCRdb shows in-frame clones only, minus some. Of some 1 million clones listed, around four fifths are singletons. CDR1 and CDR2 from the germline V gene are SGHNT and YYREEE (reference sequence). V gave up 1 base and J gave up 7 bases, with 18 bases separating them. CDR3 length equals 15 residues. A remark on this clone: What it binds is unknown.

The rearrangement uses TRBV5-4 and TRBJ2-7; possibly TRBD2 for D (5 bases). The origin of this receptor is a man aged 18 to 29 in good health. Sequenced sample: memory CD4+ T cells sorted from blood. The subset is: CD45RA-negative fraction. CDR3 bases: TGTGCCAGCAGCTTGTCCTCCGGGGATCTAAGGGAGCAGTACTTC. Translated, it gives CASSLSSGDLREQYF. The complete variable domain, with remaining parts taken from reference TRBV5-4 and TRBJ2-7, reads ETGVTQSPTHLIKTRGQQVTLRCSSQSGHNTVSWYQQALGQGPQFIFQYYREEENGRGNFPPRFSGLQFPNYSSELNVNALELDDSALYLCASSLSSGDLREQYFGPGTRLTVT.